What follows are 25 T cell receptor beta chains derived from one specimen sequenced in a study of shared clonotypes between healthy human individuals (dated by TCRdb to 2019 to 2021). CD8 naive samples were CD45RO-negative cells positively selected for CCR7, giving a CD45RA+CCR7+ population that excluded TemRA cells. Libraries were made using the immunoSEQ multiplex PCR assay. TCRdb took this table from immuneACCESS and kept in-frame rearrangements with V and J called. Such tables lack part of the clones; where checked against another copy, unresolved V genes explain under half of the gap, and the rest is unexplained. The sample yields about 2,100,000 clones; roughly 91% were counted once. The ten largest clonotypes hold 1.5% to 2% of the sample. The sample was naive CD8+ T cells from PBMCs. The cell subset or site label of this sample denotes: CD45RA+CCR7+. Receptors originate from a man aged 18 to 30 in good health. Some clones in this sample may be carry-over from other donors' samples.

The V call is TRBV18, the J call TRBJ1-4; D call uncertain. The germline CDR1 and CDR2 sequences are KGHSH and LQKENI. The length of the CDR3 is 12 residues. Trimming took off 2 bases at V and 7 bases at J, with 5 bases between the two ends. CDR3 protein: CASSPTTEKLFF. As DNA, the CDR3 is TGTGCCAGCTCACCAACCACTGAAAAACTGTTTTTT.

This chain links TRBV5-1 with TRBJ1-1, with D perhaps matching TRBD1 (6 bases). V lost 0 bases, J lost 0 bases, and 12 bases lay in between. Germline V gives CDR1 SGHRS, CDR2 YFSETQ. The CDR3 runs to 16 residues. Here the CDR3 reads CASSLVGGWMNTEAFF. The CDR3 DNA follows: TGCGCCAGCAGCTTGGTCGGGGGCTGGATGAACACTGAAGCTTTCTTT.

The sample holds one count of this clone. The chain couples TRBV5-4 to TRBJ2-7; 8 bases are shared with TRBD2. Germline V lookup: CDR1 SGHNT, CDR2 YYREEE (reference sequence). The ends lost 3 bases at V and 2 bases at J; junction bases unmatched: 10. The CDR3 is 16 residues long. In nucleotides, the CDR3 is TGTGCCAGCAGCTCCCTGGGGCTAGCGGGCCCCTACGAGCAGTACTTC. It is translated as CASSSLGLAGPYEQYF.

The chain couples TRBV5-1 to TRBJ1-1; no definite D call. Per germline, CDR1 SGHRS and CDR2 YFSETQ. Trimming took off 0 bases at V and 4 bases at J, with 16 bases between the two ends. This CDR3 comprises 16 residues. In nucleotides, the CDR3 is TGCGCCAGCAGCTTGGGTGTTATTGCCCGGCGCACTGAAGCTTTCTTT. Translated, it gives CASSLGVIARRTEAFF.

This clone appeared a single time. The chain joins TRBV27 to TRBJ2-2; 9 bases map to TRBD1. CDR3 length: 16 residues. Germline V gene sequence: CDR1 MNHEY, CDR2 SMNVEV (reference sequence). J lost 0 bases, V lost 10 bases, and 9 bases had no gene match. CDR3 protein: CATGTGLLTNTGELFF. For the CDR3, the DNA is TGTGCCACCGGGACAGGGCTTCTCACGAACACCGGGGAGCTGTTTTTT.

The rearrangement links TRBV5-6 to TRBJ1-4; D is ambiguous. Trimming cost V 2 bases and J 7 bases, with 15 bases left between them. Per the germline V gene, CDR1 is SGHDT and CDR2 is YYEEEE. The CDR3 length is 15 residues. The chain's CDR3 is CASSLIQDVGEKLFF. The CDR3 DNA sequence: TGTGCCAGCAGCTTAATCCAGGATGTAGGTGAAAAACTGTTTTTT.

A single count supports this clone. V is TRBV19 and J is TRBJ2-1, with 9 bases identical to TRBD1. Looked up from germline, CDR1 is LNHDA and CDR2 is SQIVND (reference sequence). V shed 2 bases and J 15 bases; nucleotides not matched to a gene: 11. The CDR3 runs 14 residues. The CDR3 sequence: CASSITDGQGLMFF. CDR3 in DNA: TGTGCCAGTAGTATAACCGACGGACAGGGGTTGATGTTCTTC.

The sample holds a few counts of this clone. The chain couples TRBV7-3 to TRBJ2-1, with D unclear. V shed 5 bases and J shed 5 bases, with 7 bases lying between them. The germline V gene has CDR1 SGHTA and CDR2 FQGTGA. The CDR3 covers 12 residues. The DNA for the CDR3 is TGTGCCAGCAGCACGGCGAACAATGAGCAGTTCTTC. Translating it yields CASSTANNEQFF. The full variable domain, rest sourced from reference TRBV7-3 and TRBJ2-1, is GAGVSQTPSNKVTEKGKYVELRCDPISGHTALYWYRQSLGQGPEFLIYFQGTGAADDSGLPNDRFFAVRPEGSVSTLKIQRTERGDSAVYLCASSTANNEQFFGPGTRLTVL.

This chain links TRBV27 with TRBJ2-7; D assignment may be TRBD1 or TRBD2 (5 bases each). Germline-derived CDR1 and CDR2 are MNHEY and SMNVEV (reference sequence). Trimming took 3 bases from V and 0 from J, leaving 12 bases between them. The CDR3 totals 15 residues. The CDR3 is CASSFVGDPSYEQYF. CDR3 sequence (DNA): TGTGCCAGCAGTTTTGTGGGGGATCCCTCCTACGAGCAGTACTTC.

This clone was observed a few times. The same CDR3 can be traced to other DNA sequences in this sample. The chain uses TRBV4-1 and TRBJ2-1; D is uncertain. The CDR3 sequence is 11 residues long. V was shortened by 1 base and J by 7 bases, with 2 bases between the two germline ends. Germline CDR1 reads MGHRA; CDR2 reads YSYEKL. CDR3 loop: CASSQANEQFF. CDR3 DNA: TGCGCCAGCAGCCAAGCGAATGAGCAGTTCTTC.

The chain recombines TRBV11-2 with TRBJ2-7; D not certain. The germline V gene has CDR1 SGHAT and CDR2 FQNNGV. The CDR3 has 16 residues. The ends were cut back, 6 bases at V and 0 bases at J, with 18 bases in the middle. The CDR3 loop reads CASSMGYVLSSYEQYF. The CDR3 DNA follows: TGTGCCAGCAGTATGGGTTATGTCCTGAGCTCCTACGAGCAGTACTTC.

This clone has a single count. The V gene is TRBV4-1, the J gene TRBJ2-1; 12 bases are shared with TRBD2. J gave up 4 bases and V 3 bases, and 10 bases lay outside the gene matches. CDR3 length: 18 residues. The V gene's germline CDR1 is MGHRA and CDR2 YSYEKL. The CDR3 nucleotides are TGCGCCAGCAGCCAGGGGGTCGGACTAGCGGGATTGTACAATGAGCAGTTCTTC. Its protein is CASSQGVGLAGLYNEQFF.

This rearrangement joins TRBV5-1 to TRBJ1-3; D ambiguous. Trimming shortened V by 2 bases and J by 0 bases, and 27 bases separated the two germline ends. The germline CDR1 and CDR2 sequences are SGHRS and YFSETQ. The length of the CDR3 is 21 residues. The CDR3 reads CASSFKGPVHYSNSSGNTIYF. Written as DNA, the CDR3 is TGCGCCAGCAGCTTTAAAGGTCCGGTGCATTACAGCAACTCCTCTGGAAACACCATATATTTT.

The chain carries TRBV14 and TRBJ2-1; D is undetermined. The CDR3 is made up of 15 amino acids. V lost 0 bases to trimming and J lost 2 bases, with 8 bases between them. Germline V CDR1 and CDR2: SGHDN, FVKESK. As DNA, the CDR3 is TGTGCCAGCAGCCAAGAGGCGGTACCCTACAATGAGCAGTTCTTC. As protein: CASSQEAVPYNEQFF.

This clone was recorded once. J is TRBJ2-7 and V is TRBV7-8, with 8 bases matching TRBD2. The ends lost 1 base at V and 1 base at J; junction bases unmatched: 12. The CDR3 runs 18 residues. Germline loops: CDR1 SGHVS, CDR2 FQNEAQ. In DNA form, the CDR3 reads TGTGCCAGCAGCTTAGAGCCGTTTCGACTAGCGACGTCCTACGAGCAGTACTTC. It specifies CASSLEPFRLATSYEQYF.

The genes are TRBV4-1 and TRBJ2-2, with 12 bases that match TRBD2. V shed 3 bases and J 7 bases; nucleotides not matched to a gene: 9. CDR3 length: 17 residues. From germline, CDR1 is MGHRA and CDR2 YSYEKL. CDR3: CASSQRASGRAGGELFF. CDR3 bases: TGCGCCAGCAGCCAGAGAGCTAGCGGGAGGGCCGGCGGGGAGCTGTTTTTT.

V gene TRBV4-1 combines with J gene TRBJ2-1, with 7 bases identical to TRBD2. Germline lookup yields CDR1 MGHRA and CDR2 YSYEKL. This CDR3 contains 16 residues. The trim removed 1 base at V and 0 bases at J, leaving 3 bases unmatched. The CDR3 sequence: CASSQGGRVSYNEQFF. The CDR3 coding sequence is TGCGCCAGCAGCCAAGGGGGGAGGGTCTCCTACAATGAGCAGTTCTTC.

The chain recombines TRBV7-9 with TRBJ2-5, with D possibly being TRBD2 (5 bases). Trimming removed 4 bases from V and 9 bases from J, with 18 bases in between. CDR3 length: 14 residues. CDR1 and CDR2 (germline): SEHNR, FQNEAQ (reference sequence). CDR3 DNA sequence: TGTGCCAGCAGCTCACCTGGGTTAAGAGCGGCCCAGTACTTC. Protein: CASSSPGLRAAQYF.

This clone was counted once. The gene calls are TRBV9 and TRBJ2-3, with TRBD2 matching over 9 bases. The trim removed 3 bases at V and 4 bases at J, leaving 6 bases unmatched. Germline V CDR1 and CDR2: SGDLS, YYNGEE. The CDR3 spans 15 residues. The CDR3 nucleotides are TGTGCCAGCAGCGAGGCGGGAGGGTCGGCAGATACGCAGTATTTT. Its protein is CASSEAGGSADTQYF.

This chain links TRBV27 with TRBJ2-5; D remains ambiguous. CDR3 length: 12 residues. Per the germline V gene, CDR1 is MNHEY and CDR2 is SMNVEV (reference sequence). Deletions cut 8 bases from V and 2 bases from J, with 9 bases between. The CDR3 spells CASAHGQETQYF. The CDR3 bases are TGTGCCAGCGCTCATGGGCAAGAGACCCAGTACTTC.

This chain connects TRBV9 to TRBJ2-2; D call uncertain. CDR1 and CDR2 from the germline V gene are SGDLS and YYNGEE. The CDR3 consists of 14 residues. Trimming stripped 4 bases from V and 0 bases from J, with 7 bases between. The CDR3, as DNA: TGTGCCAGCAGCACTCAACCGAACACCGGGGAGCTGTTTTTT. It yields the protein CASSTQPNTGELFF.

The rearrangement links TRBV30 to TRBJ2-1, with D unclear. The CDR3 is 16 amino acids. V lost 0 bases and J 2 bases, leaving 14 bases between the germline ends. Germline V gene lookup returns CDR1 GTSNPN and CDR2 SVGIG (reference sequence). CDR3 in amino acids: CAWSVGSFGTYNEQFF. The CDR3 DNA reads TGTGCCTGGAGTGTAGGGTCCTTTGGAACCTACAATGAGCAGTTCTTC. The variable domain in full, completed from reference TRBV30 and TRBJ2-1, reads SQTIHQWPATLVQPVGSPLSLECTVEGTSNPNLYWYRQAAGRGLQLLFYSVGIGQISSEVPQNLSASRPQDRQFILSSKKLLLSDSGFYLCAWSVGSFGTYNEQFFGPGTRLTVL.

In DNA form, the CDR3 reads TGTGCCATCAGTGAGGGGGTGAATCTGAACACTGAAGCTTTCTTT. Protein sequence: CAISEGVNLNTEAFF. This rearrangement joins TRBV10-3 to TRBJ1-1; D ambiguous. Trimming shortened V by 2 bases and J by 0 bases, and 10 bases separated the two germline ends. The CDR3 consists of 15 residues. The V gene's germline CDR1 is ENHRY and CDR2 SYGVKD.

The V and J genes are TRBV4-1 and TRBJ2-7; D perhaps matches TRBD2 (5 bases). CDR1 is MGHRA, CDR2 YSYEKL, per germline. V lost 2 bases, J lost 4 bases, and 12 bases lay in between. The CDR3 runs to 14 residues. The CDR3 DNA reads TGCGCCAGCAGCCAAAAAAACAGCGGATACGAGCAGTACTTC. It yields the protein CASSQKNSGYEQYF.

The chain has TRBV29-1 and TRBJ1-3; TRBD1 might be the D (5 bases). The germline gives CDR1 SQVTM, CDR2 ANQGSEA. The CDR3 is 11 amino acids. V dropped 7 bases and J dropped 9 bases, with 13 bases sitting between them. CDR3 in amino acids: CSGDKRGTIYF. The CDR3 region has the DNA TGCAGCGGCGACAAAAGGGGCACCATATATTTT.